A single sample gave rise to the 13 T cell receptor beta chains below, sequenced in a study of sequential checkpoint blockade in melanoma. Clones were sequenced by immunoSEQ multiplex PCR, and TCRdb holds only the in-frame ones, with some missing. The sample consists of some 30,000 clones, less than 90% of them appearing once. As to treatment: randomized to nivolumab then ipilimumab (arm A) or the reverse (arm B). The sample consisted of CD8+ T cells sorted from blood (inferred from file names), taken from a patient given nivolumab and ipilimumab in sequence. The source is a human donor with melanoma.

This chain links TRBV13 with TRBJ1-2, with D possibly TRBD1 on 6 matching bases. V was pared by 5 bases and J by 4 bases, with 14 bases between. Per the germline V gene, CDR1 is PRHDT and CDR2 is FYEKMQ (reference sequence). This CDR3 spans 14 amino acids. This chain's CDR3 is CASSIRQAIYGYTF. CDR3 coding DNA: TGTGCCAGCAGCATCCGACAGGCGATCTATGGCTACACCTTC.

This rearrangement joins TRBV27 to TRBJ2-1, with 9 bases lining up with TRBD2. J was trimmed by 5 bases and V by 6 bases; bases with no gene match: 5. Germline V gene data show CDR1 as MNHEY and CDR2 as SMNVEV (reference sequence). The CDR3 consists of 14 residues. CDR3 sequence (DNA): TGTGCCAGCAGCTATAGCGGGAGCCACAATGAGCAGTTCTTC. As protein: CASSYSGSHNEQFF.

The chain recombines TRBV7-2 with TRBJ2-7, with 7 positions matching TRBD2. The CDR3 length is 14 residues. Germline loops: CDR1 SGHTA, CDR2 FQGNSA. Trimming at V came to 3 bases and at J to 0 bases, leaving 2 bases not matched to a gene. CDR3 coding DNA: TGTGCCAGCAGCTTTAGCGGGCCCTCCTACGAGCAGTACTTC. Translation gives CASSFSGPSYEQYF.

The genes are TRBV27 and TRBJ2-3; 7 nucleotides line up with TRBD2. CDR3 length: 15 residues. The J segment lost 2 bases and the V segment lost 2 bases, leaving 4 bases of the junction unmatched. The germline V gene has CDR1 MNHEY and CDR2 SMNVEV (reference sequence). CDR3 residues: CASSLGGSDTDTQYF. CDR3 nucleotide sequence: TGTGCCAGCAGTTTAGGCGGGAGTGACACAGATACGCAGTATTTT.

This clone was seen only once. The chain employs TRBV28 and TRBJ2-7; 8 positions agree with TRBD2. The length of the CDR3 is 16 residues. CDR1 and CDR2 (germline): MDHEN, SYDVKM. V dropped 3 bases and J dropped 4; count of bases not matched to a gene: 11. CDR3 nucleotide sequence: TGTGCCAGCAGTTTCTACCGCGGCGGGAGGATGTACGAGCAGTACTTC. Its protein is CASSFYRGGRMYEQYF.

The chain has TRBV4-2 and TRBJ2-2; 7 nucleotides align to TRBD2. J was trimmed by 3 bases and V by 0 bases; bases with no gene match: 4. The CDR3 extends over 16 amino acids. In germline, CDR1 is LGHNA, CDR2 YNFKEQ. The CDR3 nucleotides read TGTGCCAGCAGCCAAGATTCCCTAGCGGACACCGGGGAGCTGTTTTTT. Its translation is CASSQDSLADTGELFF.

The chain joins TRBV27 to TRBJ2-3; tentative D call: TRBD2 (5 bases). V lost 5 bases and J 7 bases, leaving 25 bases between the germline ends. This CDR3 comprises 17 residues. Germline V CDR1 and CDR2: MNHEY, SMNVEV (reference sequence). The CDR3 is CASSLGPPGISLYTQYF. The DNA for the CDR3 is TGTGCCAGCAGTCTAGGCCCCCCCGGGATTTCTCTGTATACGCAGTATTTT.

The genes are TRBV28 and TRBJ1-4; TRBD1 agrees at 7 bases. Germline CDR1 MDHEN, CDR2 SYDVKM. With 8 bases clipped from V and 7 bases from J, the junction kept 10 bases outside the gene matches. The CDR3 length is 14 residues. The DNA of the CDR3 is TGTGCCAGCGAGGGGGCCAGGGGTGCTGAAAAACTGTTTTTT. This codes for CASEGARGAEKLFF.

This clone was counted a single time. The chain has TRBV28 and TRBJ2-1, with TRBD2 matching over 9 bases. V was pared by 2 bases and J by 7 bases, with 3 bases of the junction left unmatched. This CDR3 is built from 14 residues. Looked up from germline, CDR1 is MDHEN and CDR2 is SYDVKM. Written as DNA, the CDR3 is TGTGCCAGCAGTTTAGCGGGAGGGAGGAATGAGCAGTTCTTC. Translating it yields CASSLAGGRNEQFF.

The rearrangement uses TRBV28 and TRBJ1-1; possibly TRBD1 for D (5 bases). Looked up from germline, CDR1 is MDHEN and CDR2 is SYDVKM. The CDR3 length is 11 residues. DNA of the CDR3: TGTACGACAGACTTGAACACTGAAGCTTTCTTT. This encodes CTTDLNTEAFF.

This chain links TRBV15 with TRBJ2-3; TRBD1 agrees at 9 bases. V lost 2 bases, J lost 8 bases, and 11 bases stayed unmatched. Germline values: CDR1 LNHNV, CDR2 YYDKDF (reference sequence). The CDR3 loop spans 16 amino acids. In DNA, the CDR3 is TGTGCCACCAGCAGATCCCGGGACAGGGAGTGGGCTACGCAGTATTTT. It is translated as CATSRSRDREWATQYF.

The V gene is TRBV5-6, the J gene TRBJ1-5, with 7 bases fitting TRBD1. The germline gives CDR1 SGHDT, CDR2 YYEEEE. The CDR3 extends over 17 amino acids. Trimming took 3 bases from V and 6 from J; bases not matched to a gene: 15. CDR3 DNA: TGTGCCAGCAGCTCCAGAGGGGGCGCGGGGGGGCGTCAGCCCCAGCATTTT. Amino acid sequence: CASSSRGGAGGRQPQHF.

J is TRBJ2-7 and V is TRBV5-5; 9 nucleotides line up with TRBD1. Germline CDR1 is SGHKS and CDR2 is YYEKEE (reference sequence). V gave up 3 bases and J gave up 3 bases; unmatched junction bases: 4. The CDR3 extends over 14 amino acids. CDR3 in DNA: TGTGCCAGCAGCTCGGGACAGGGTTACTACGAGCAGTACTTC. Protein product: CASSSGQGYYEQYF.